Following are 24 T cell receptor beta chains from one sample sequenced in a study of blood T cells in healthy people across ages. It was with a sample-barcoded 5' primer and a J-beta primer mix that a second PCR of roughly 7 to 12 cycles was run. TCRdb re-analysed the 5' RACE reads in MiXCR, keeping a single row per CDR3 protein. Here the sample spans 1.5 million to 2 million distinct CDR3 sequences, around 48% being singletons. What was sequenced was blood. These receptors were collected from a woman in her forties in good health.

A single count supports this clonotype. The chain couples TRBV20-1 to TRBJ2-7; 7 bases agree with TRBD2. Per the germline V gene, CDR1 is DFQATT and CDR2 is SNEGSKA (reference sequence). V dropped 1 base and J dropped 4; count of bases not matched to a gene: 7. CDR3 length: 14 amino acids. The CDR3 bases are TGCAGTGCTAGAGTGGACGGGAGGTCGTACGAGCAGTACTTC. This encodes CSARVDGRSYEQYF.

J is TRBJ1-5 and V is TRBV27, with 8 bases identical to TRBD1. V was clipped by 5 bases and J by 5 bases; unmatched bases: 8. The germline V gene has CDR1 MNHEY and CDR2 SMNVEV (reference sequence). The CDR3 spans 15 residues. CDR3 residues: CASSPGQEGHQPQHF. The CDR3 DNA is TGTGCCAGCAGTCCGGGACAGGAAGGGCATCAGCCCCAGCATTTT.

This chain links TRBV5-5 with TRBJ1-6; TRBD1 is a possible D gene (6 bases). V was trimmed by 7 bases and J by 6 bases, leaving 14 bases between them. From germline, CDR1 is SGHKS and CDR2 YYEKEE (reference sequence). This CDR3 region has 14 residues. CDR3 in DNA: TGTGCCAGCTCGACAGGCGCGTTTAATTCACCCCTCCACTTT. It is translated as CASSTGAFNSPLHF.

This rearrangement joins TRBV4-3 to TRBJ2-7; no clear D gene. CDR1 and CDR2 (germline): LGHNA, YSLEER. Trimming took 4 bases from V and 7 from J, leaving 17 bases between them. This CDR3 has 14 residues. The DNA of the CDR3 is TGCGCCAGCAGCCCAGATGAGGTGGCATTGGAGCAGTACTTC. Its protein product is CASSPDEVALEQYF.

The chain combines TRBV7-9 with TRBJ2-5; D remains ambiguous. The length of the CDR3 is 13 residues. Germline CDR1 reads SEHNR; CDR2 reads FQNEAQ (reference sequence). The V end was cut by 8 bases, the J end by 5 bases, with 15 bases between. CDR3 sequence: CASLYEGGETQYF. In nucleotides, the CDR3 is TGTGCCAGCCTGTATGAAGGTGGGGAGACCCAGTACTTC.

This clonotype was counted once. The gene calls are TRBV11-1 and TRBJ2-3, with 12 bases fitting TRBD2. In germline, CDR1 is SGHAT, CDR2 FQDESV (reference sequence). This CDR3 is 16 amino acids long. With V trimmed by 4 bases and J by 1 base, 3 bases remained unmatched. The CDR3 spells CASSWRTSGGTDTQYF. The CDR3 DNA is TGTGCCAGCAGCTGGAGGACTAGCGGGGGCACAGATACGCAGTATTTT.

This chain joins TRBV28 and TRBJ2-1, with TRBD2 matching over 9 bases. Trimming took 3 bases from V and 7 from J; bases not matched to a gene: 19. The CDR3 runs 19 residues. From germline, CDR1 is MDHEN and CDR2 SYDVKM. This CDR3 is CASSFGPASGGIRRNEQFF. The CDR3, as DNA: TGTGCCAGCAGTTTTGGTCCGGCGAGCGGGGGGATTCGGAGAAATGAGCAGTTCTTC.

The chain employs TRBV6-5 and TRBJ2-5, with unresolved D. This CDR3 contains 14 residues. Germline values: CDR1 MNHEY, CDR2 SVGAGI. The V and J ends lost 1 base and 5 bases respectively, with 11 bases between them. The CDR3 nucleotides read TGTGCCAGCAGTTACTATCGAACATCGGAGACCCAGTACTTC. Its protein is CASSYYRTSETQYF.

CDR3 nucleotide sequence: TGCAGTGCTAGAGATCAGGGAAGAAATTATGGCTACACCTTC. It codes for CSARDQGRNYGYTF. The rearrangement uses TRBV20-1 and TRBJ1-2; D might be TRBD1 (5 bases). This CDR3 has 14 amino acids. The V end lost 0 bases, the J end lost 5 bases, and 13 bases lay between the germline ends. Germline V CDR1 and CDR2: DFQATT, SNEGSKA (reference sequence).

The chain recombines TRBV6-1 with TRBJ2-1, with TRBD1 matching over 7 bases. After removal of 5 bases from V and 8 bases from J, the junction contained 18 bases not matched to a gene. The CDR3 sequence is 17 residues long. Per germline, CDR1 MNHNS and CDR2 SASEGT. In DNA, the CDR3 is TGTGCCAGCAGTAATCCGAGGACAGGCCGGAGGCCCCATGAGCAGTTCTTC. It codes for CASSNPRTGRRPHEQFF.

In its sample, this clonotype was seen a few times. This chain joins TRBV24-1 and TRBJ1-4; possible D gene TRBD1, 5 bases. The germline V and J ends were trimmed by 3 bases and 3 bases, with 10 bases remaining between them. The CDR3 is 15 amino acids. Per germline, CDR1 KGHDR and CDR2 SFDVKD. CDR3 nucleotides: TGTGCCACCAGTGATCCCCGGGACGCTAATGAAAAACTGTTTTTT. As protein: CATSDPRDANEKLFF.

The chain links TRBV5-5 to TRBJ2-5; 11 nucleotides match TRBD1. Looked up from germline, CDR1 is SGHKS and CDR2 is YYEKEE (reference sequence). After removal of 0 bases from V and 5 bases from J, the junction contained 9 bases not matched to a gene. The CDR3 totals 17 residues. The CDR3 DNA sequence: TGTGCCAGCAGCTTGGCCCCCGGGACAGGGGGTGGCGAGACCCAGTACTTC. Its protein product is CASSLAPGTGGGETQYF.

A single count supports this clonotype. Here the CDR3 DNA reads TGCGCCAGCAGCGAATGGGACAGTAATTCACCCCTCCACTTT. Protein product: CASSEWDSNSPLHF. The V call is TRBV5-1, the J call TRBJ1-6, with TRBD1 identical over 7 bases. Unmatched junction bases numbered 4, after V lost 4 bases and J lost 6 bases. The CDR3 is made up of 14 amino acids. Germline V lookup: CDR1 SGHRS, CDR2 YFSETQ.

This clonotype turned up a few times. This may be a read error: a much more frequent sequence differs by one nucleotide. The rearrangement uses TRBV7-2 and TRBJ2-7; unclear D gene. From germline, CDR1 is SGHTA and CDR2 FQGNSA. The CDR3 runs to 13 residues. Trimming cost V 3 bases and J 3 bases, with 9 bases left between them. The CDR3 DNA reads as TGTGCCAGCAGCTTCGGACGGAACTACGAGCAGTACTTC. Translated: CASSFGRNYEQYF.

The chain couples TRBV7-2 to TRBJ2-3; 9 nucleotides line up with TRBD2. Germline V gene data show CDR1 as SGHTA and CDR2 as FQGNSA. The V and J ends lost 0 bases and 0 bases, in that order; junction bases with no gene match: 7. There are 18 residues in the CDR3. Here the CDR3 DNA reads TGTGCCAGCAGCTTAGCGGCTAGCGGGGAGACTAGCACAGATACGCAGTATTTT. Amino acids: CASSLAASGETSTDTQYF.

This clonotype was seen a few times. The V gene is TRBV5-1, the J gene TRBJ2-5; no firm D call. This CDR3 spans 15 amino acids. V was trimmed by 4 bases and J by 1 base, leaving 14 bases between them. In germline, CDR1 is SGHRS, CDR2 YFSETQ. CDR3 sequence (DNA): TGCGCCAGCAGCCCCTACCCAAACAGCCAAGAGACCCAGTACTTC. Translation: CASSPYPNSQETQYF.

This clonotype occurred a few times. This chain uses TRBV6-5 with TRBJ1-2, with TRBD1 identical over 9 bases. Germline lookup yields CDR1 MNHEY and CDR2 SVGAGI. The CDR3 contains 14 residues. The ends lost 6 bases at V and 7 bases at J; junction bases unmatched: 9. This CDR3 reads CASRETGGEGGYTF. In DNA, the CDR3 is TGTGCCAGCAGGGAAACAGGGGGCGAGGGTGGCTACACCTTC.

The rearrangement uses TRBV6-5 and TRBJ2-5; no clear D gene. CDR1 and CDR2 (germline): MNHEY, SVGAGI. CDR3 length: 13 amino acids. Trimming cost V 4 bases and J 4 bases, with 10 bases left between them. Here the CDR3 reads CASSWLSRETQYF. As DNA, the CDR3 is TGTGCCAGCAGTTGGCTTAGTAGAGAGACCCAGTACTTC.

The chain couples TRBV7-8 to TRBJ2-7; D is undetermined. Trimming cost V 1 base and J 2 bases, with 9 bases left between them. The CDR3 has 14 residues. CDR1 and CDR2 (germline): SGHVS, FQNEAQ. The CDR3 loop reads CASSLEVLPYEQYF. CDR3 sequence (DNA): TGTGCCAGCAGCTTAGAGGTCCTGCCCTACGAGCAGTACTTC.

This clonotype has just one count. The CDR3 spells CASSQQTRQPQHF. CDR3 DNA: TGCGCCAGCAGCCAACAGACGCGGCAGCCCCAGCATTTT. The chain carries TRBV4-3 and TRBJ1-5; no definite D call. Trimming stripped 2 bases from V and 7 bases from J, with 9 bases between. Germline V CDR1 and CDR2: LGHNA, YSLEER. This CDR3 is built from 13 residues.

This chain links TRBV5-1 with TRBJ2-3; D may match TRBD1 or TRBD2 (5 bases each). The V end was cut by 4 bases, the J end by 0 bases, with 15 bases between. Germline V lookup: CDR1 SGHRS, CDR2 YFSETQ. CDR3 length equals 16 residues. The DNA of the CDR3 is TGCGCCAGCAGCCCTTGGGACGCACTAAGCACAGATACGCAGTATTTT. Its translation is CASSPWDALSTDTQYF.

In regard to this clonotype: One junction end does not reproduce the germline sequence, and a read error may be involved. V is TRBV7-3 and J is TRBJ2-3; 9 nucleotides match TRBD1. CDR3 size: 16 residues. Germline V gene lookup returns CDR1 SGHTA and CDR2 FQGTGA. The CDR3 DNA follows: TGTGCCAGCAGCCCCCCTGGGGGGACAGGGAGTGGTACGCAATATTTT. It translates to CASSPPGGTGSGTQYF.

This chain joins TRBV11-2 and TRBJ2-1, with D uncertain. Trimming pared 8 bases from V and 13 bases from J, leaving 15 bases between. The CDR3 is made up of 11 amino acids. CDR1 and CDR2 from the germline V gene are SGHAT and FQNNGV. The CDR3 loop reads CASRRAETQFF. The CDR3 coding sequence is TGTGCCAGCCGGCGCGCCGAGACCCAGTTCTTC.

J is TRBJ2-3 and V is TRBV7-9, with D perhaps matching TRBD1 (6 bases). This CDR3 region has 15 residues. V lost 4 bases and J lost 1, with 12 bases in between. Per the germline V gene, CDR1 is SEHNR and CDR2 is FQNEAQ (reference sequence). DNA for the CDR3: TGTGCCAGCAGCTGCCGGGACACGGGCACAGATACGCAGTATTTT. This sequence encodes CASSCRDTGTDTQYF.